The 8 T cell receptor beta chains below were found in one sample sequenced in a study of identical twins. TCRdb recomputed calls from the 5' RACE reads with MiXCR, one row per CDR3 protein. The data hold hundreds of thousands of distinct CDR3 sequences, with over 8.5% observed a single time. A further study also used this sample, focusing on yellow fever vaccine responses in identical twins.

The material sequenced was PBMCs. All receptors come from a woman younger than 30 in good health.

There are a few counts of this clonotype. The chain links TRBV5-1 to TRBJ2-1, with D unresolved. This CDR3 region has 15 residues. Germline V lookup: CDR1 SGHRS, CDR2 YFSETQ. The ends were cut back, 4 bases at V and 0 bases at J, with 11 bases in the middle. CDR3 sequence (DNA): TGCGCCAGCAGCCCGGACGCAAGCTCCTACAATGAGCAGTTCTTC. It yields the protein CASSPDASSYNEQFF.

The J gene is TRBJ2-1, the V gene TRBV25-1; 10 nucleotides line up with TRBD2. Germline-derived CDR1 and CDR2 are MGHDK and SYGVNS. This CDR3 comprises 16 residues. J gave up 3 bases and V 1 base, and 3 bases lay outside the gene matches. The CDR3 bases are TGTGCCAGCAGTGAATTTGGACTAGCGGTCTACAATGAGCAGTTCTTC. Its protein is CASSEFGLAVYNEQFF.

The chain joins TRBV9 to TRBJ2-3; a weak D match, TRBD2 (6 bases). Germline lookup yields CDR1 SGDLS and CDR2 YYNGEE. This CDR3 comprises 17 residues. V lost 4 bases and J lost 2, with 20 bases in between. As DNA, the CDR3 is TGTGCCAGCAGCATAACTAGCACCGCGGCAGCCACAGATACGCAGTATTTT. Its protein is CASSITSTAAATDTQYF.

This clonotype was counted ten times or more. The V and J genes are TRBV2 and TRBJ2-3; a weak D match, TRBD2 (6 bases). The CDR3 has 17 amino acids. The germline V gene encodes CDR1 SNHLY and CDR2 FYNNEI. Trimming took 0 bases from V and 0 from J, leaving 13 bases between them. CDR3 residues: CASSEALAGHSTDTQYF. CDR3 bases: TGTGCCAGCAGTGAAGCGCTTGCGGGGCATAGCACAGATACGCAGTATTTT.

The chain combines TRBV6-1 with TRBJ2-5, with 12 bases lining up with TRBD2. This CDR3 contains 16 residues. The ends lost 6 bases at V and 5 bases at J; junction bases unmatched: 10. Germline V gene lookup returns CDR1 MNHNS and CDR2 SASEGT. CDR3 region: CASSQPSGGARETQYF. CDR3 in DNA: TGTGCCAGCAGCCAACCTAGCGGGGGGGCCCGGGAGACCCAGTACTTC.

This chain links TRBV4-3 with TRBJ2-1; 11 bases line up with TRBD2. Per germline, CDR1 LGHNA and CDR2 YSLEER. The CDR3 consists of 17 residues. V lost 1 base to trimming and J lost 2 bases; unmatched junction nucleotides: 4. The CDR3 is CASSQGASGRPYNEQFF. The CDR3 bases are TGCGCCAGCAGCCAAGGAGCTAGCGGGAGGCCCTACAATGAGCAGTTCTTC.

The V and J genes are TRBV6-5 and TRBJ2-7, with TRBD1 identical over 8 bases. The CDR3 sequence is 17 residues long. Germline assignment: CDR1 MNHEY and CDR2 SVGAGI. The junction had 16 bases not matched to a gene; V was cut back by 3 bases and J by 6 bases. This CDR3 reads CASSYTGPRQGFSEQYF. The CDR3 region has the DNA TGTGCCAGCAGTTATACGGGTCCAAGACAGGGGTTCTCCGAGCAGTACTTC.

The chain couples TRBV28 to TRBJ1-1; the D gene is possibly TRBD1 (6 bases). Trimming shortened V by 3 bases and J by 6 bases, and 26 bases separated the two germline ends. This CDR3 spans 18 amino acids. Germline V gives CDR1 MDHEN, CDR2 SYDVKM. The CDR3 region is CASSFHPKFPAGQAEAFF. In DNA form, the CDR3 reads TGTGCCAGCAGTTTTCACCCTAAATTCCCAGCGGGACAAGCTGAAGCTTTCTTT. The variable domain in full, with the rest retrieved from reference TRBV28 and TRBJ1-1, is DVKVTQSSRYLVKRTGEKVFLECVQDMDHENMFWYRQDPGLGLRLIYFSYDVKMKEKGDIPEGYSVSREKKERFSLILESASTNQTSMYLCASSFHPKFPAGQAEAFFGQGTRLTVV.